This T cell receptor beta chain was observed in a study of T cell responses to AZD1222 COVID-19 vaccine. Study context: Doses given second, at about 4 or about 12 weeks, were pooled. Study conclusions and caveats: No repertoire was sampled before or during the peak T cell response, only after it. Baseline antibody screening turned up just a handful of seropositive AZD1222 recipients.

Germline CDR1 is KGHDR and CDR2 is SFDVKD. V was clipped by 6 bases and J by 3 bases; unmatched bases: 16. The CDR3 is made up of 17 amino acids. As concerns this clone: Its antigen is currently unknown.

The method was immunoSEQ multiplex PCR; TCRdb's version includes in-frame clones alone and lacks a portion of them. This table has over 110,000 clones, around 90% appearing once. V and J are TRBV24-1 and TRBJ2-7, with 7 bases fitting TRBD1. Specimen: peripheral blood, collected on day 0 of AZD1222 vaccination. The receptor was isolated from an adult in good health. Written as DNA, the CDR3 is TGTGCCACCAGTCAGATAACAGACAGGGCTTACATCTACGAGCAGTACTTC. Its protein product is CATSQITDRAYIYEQYF.